Described below is a single T cell receptor (beta chain) sequence and its context. Its antigen remains unknown. The record originates from a study of cytotoxic CD8 clonotypes in ibrutinib-treated CLL. Study results and limitations: At progression, clonality fell back toward baseline after rising at ibrutinib response. Clonality was higher at baseline than in age-matched healthy donors and tracked circulating CD8+ T-cell counts. A difference in sampling times existed between sustained-remission and progressing patients.

TCRdb's table, derived via immunoSEQ multiplex PCR, lists solely in-frame clones and lacks some. Of about 200,000 clones detected, around 70% appear once; the ten largest clones hold 10% to 15%. Trimming removed 2 bases from V and 11 bases from J, with 18 bases in between. The CDR3 sequence is 14 residues long. Germline V lookup: CDR1 MDHEN, CDR2 SYDVKM. This TCR was sampled from a human donor with chronic lymphocytic leukemia. The sequences come from PBMCs, collected after 24 months of ibrutinib treatment. The gene calls are TRBV28 and TRBJ1-1; D remains ambiguous. CDR3 bases: TGTGCCAGCAGTTTAGGGTTCCGGGGAAGTCAGGCTTTCTTT. Its protein is CASSLGFRGSQAFF.